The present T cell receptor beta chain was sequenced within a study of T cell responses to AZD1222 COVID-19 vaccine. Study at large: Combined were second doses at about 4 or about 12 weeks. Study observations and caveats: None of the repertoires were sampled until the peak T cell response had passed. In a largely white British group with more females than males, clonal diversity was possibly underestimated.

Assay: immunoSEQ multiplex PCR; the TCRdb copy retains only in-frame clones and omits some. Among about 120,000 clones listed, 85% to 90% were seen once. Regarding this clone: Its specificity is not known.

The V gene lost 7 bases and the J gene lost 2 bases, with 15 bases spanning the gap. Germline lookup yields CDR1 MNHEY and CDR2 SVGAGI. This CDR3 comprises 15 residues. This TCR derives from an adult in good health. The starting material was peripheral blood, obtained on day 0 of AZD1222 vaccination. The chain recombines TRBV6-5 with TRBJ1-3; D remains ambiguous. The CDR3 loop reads CASTLSRGAGNTIYF. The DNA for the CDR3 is TGTGCCAGCACCCTCTCACGCGGGGCTGGAAACACCATATATTTT.